This T cell receptor beta chain was observed in a study of T cell repertoires in cytomegalovirus infection. TCRdb reanalysed the reads using MiXCR and keeps one entry per CDR3 protein. Of roughly 860,000 distinct CDR3 sequences listed, approximately 32% were seen once; the top ten hold 9.5% to 15%. Germline V gives CDR1 SGHTA, CDR2 FQGNSA. With 6 bases clipped from V and 3 bases from J, the junction kept 3 bases outside the gene matches. This CDR3 is built from 16 residues. The sample holds a few counts of this clonotype. Antigen specificity is unknown. The rearrangement joins TRBV7-2 to TRBJ2-2; TRBD2 matches at 14 bases. The origin of this receptor is a human donor in good health (CMV status not recorded). Some clones in this sample may be carry-over from other donors' samples. The sequencing used cultured CD8+ T cells from PBMCs, collected from culture after CMV antigen stimulation. CDR3 nucleotide sequence: TGTGCCAGCAGGTGGACTAGCGGGGGGTACACCGGGGAGCTGTTTTTT. Its protein product is CASRWTSGGYTGELFF.